This T cell receptor beta chain came from a study of post-analysis software for immune sequencing data. Overall study context: The courses of disease that were included comprised relapsing-remitting, secondary progressive and progressive-relapsing multiple sclerosis.

Comment on this clonotype: Antigen: not known.

Unique-molecular-identifier-tagged TCR beta cDNA libraries were used. cDNA molecules numbering some 500,000 came from approximately 0.91 to 9.4 million T cells. In TCRdb, the PCR reads were re-called with MiXCR into one record per CDR3 protein. Here the sample spans about 400,000 distinct CDR3 sequences, roughly 35% being singletons. V gave up 3 bases and J gave up 7 bases, with 18 bases separating them. The CDR3 is 15 amino acids. Germline CDR1 and CDR2: MDHEN and SYDVKM. Findings and caveats of the study: Controls showed lower frequencies than patients for roughly five TRBV segments, and TRBV5-6, TRBV5-1 and TRBV20-1 were among these. Versus controls, multiple sclerosis patients showed significantly lower diversity (normalized Chao1).

The chain combines TRBV28 with TRBJ2-5; the D gene could be TRBD1 or TRBD2 (5 bases each). The sequence derives from a girl under 18 with multiple sclerosis. The sequencing sample was made of blood. The CDR3 reads CASSFSLRGRGTQYF. CDR3 bases: TGTGCCAGCAGTTTCAGTCTTCGGGGCCGGGGGACCCAGTACTTC.